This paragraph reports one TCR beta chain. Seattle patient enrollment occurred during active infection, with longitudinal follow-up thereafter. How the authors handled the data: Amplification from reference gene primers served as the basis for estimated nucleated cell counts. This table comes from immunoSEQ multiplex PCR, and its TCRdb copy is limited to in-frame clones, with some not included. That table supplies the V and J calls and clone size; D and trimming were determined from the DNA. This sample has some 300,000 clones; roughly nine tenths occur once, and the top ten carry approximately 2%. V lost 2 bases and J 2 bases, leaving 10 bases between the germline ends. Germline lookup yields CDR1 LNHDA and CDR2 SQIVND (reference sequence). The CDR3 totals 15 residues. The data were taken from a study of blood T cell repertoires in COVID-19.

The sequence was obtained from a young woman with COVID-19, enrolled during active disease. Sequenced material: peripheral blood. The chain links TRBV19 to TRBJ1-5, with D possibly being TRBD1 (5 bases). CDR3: CASSIQGGGNQPQHF. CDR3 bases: TGTGCCAGTAGTATACAGGGTGGAGGCAATCAGCCCCAGCATTTT.